This is a list of T cell receptor beta chains from one sample in a study of blood T cells in healthy people across ages. Via MiXCR, TCRdb re-called the 5' RACE reads, giving one row per CDR3 protein. This table has about a million distinct CDR3 sequences, around two fifths appearing once. The sample comprised blood. The source is a man between 18 and 35 years old in good health. Both conserved end residues are trimmed from each CDR3.

v_gene	CDR3aa
TRBV12-3/TRBV12-4	ASNQDRGNGYT
TRBV5-1	ASSTGTSGGADEQF
TRBV12-3/TRBV12-4	ASSAGTKGGEQF
TRBV5-1	ASSLVTGISTDTQY
TRBV4-3	ASSQGGETQY
TRBV12-3/TRBV12-4	ASSPQGTEQF
TRBV15	ATSRELGTGWSEQF
TRBV7-3	ACSLMVNTEAF
TRBV4-3	ASSQEAPLNTEAF
TRBV30	AWTRLDTEAF
TRBV7-9	ASSLTNGAYEQY
TRBV30	AWSGTVQETQY
TRBV13	ASSPGWGNEQF
TRBV6-2/TRBV6-3	ASSVEVDYYGYT
TRBV13	ASSLSLGNNEQF
TRBV10-3	AIRGAGEENIQY
TRBV25-1	ASSELGPGGMYGYT
TRBV7-2	ASSLGPGFFSPLH
TRBV20-1	SARSGTGDYPQY
TRBV12-3/TRBV12-4	ASRMHRFNPPGPSYEQY
TRBV6-6	ASSYEGGDTEAF